Shown below are 21 T cell receptor beta chains from a single sample sequenced in a study of blood T cell repertoires in COVID-19. Assay used: immunoSEQ multiplex PCR; TCRdb lists only in-frame clones, some missing. The top ten clones hold about 19% of a sample with approximately 90,000 clones, about 88% of them seen once. The specimen was peripheral blood. All receptors derive from an elderly woman with acute or convalescent COVID-19.

The chain uses TRBV3-1 (or the pseudogene TRBV3-2) and TRBJ2-7; 14 nucleotides match TRBD2. With V trimmed by 4 bases and J by 4 bases, 3 bases remained unmatched. The CDR3 is 15 residues long. Per the germline V gene, CDR1 is LGHDT and CDR2 is YNNKEL (reference sequence). The CDR3 here is CASSPRTSGGYEQYF. The CDR3 DNA is TGTGCCAGCAGCCCACGGACTAGCGGGGGGTACGAGCAGTACTTC.

In its sample, this clone was seen once. The chain combines TRBV9 with TRBJ1-2; 8 nucleotides align to TRBD1. Germline V gene sequence: CDR1 SGDLS, CDR2 YYNGEE. The CDR3 is 15 amino acids. Trimming at V came to 3 bases and at J to 5 bases, leaving 9 bases not matched to a gene. CDR3 in amino acids: CASSAGGQVMYGYTF. The CDR3 DNA sequence: TGTGCCAGCAGCGCTGGGGGACAGGTGATGTATGGCTACACCTTC.

The rearrangement joins TRBV29-1 to TRBJ2-5; D may be TRBD2 (5 bases). This CDR3 comprises 11 residues. The germline V gene has CDR1 SQVTM and CDR2 ANQGSEA. With 4 bases removed from V and 5 bases from J, the gap between germline ends came to 8 bases. Written as DNA, the CDR3 is TGCAGCGTTGCTAGCAGGGAGACCCAGTACTTC. Amino acids: CSVASRETQYF.

The V and J genes are TRBV19 and TRBJ2-7; TRBD1 matches 7 bases. Trimming cost V 1 base and J 4 bases; bases outside gene matches: 7. The CDR3 consists of 15 residues. Per germline, CDR1 LNHDA and CDR2 SQIVND (reference sequence). CDR3 region: CASSIGWDRPYEQYF. The CDR3 DNA is TGTGCCAGTAGTATAGGGTGGGACAGACCTTACGAGCAGTACTTC.

V is TRBV12-3 or TRBV12-4 and J is TRBJ1-2, with TRBD1 identical over 7 bases. There are 13 residues in the CDR3. Trimming cost V 6 bases and J 3 bases; bases outside gene matches: 4. In nucleotides, the CDR3 is TGTGCCAGCAGGTCTACAGGGGACTATGGCTACACCTTC. As protein: CASRSTGDYGYTF.

The chain combines TRBV4-1 with TRBJ2-5, with D unresolved. CDR3 length equals 14 residues. CDR1 MGHRA and CDR2 YSYEKL come from the germline V gene. The germline V and J ends were trimmed by 4 bases and 5 bases, with 14 bases remaining between them. The CDR3 DNA reads TGCGCCAGCAGCCCCTCACCACGGCGGGAGACCCAGTACTTC. Protein: CASSPSPRRETQYF.

The V call is TRBV9, the J call TRBJ2-1, with a possible D match to TRBD1 (5 bases). V dropped 0 bases and J dropped 6 bases, with 16 bases sitting between them. The CDR3 consists of 16 residues. In germline, CDR1 is SGDLS, CDR2 YYNGEE. Here the CDR3 reads CASSVGGLSGGNEQFF. In DNA, the CDR3 is TGTGCCAGCAGCGTAGGGGGCTTGTCGGGCGGCAATGAGCAGTTCTTC.

This chain connects TRBV5-6 to TRBJ2-3; a weak D match, TRBD2 (7 bases). This CDR3 is 17 amino acids long. V dropped 2 bases and J dropped 2 bases, with 18 bases sitting between them. CDR1 is SGHDT, CDR2 YYEEEE, per germline. The CDR3 loop reads CASSLRPRGGPTDTQYF. The CDR3 DNA reads as TGTGCCAGCAGCTTACGGCCAAGGGGGGGCCCCACAGATACGCAGTATTTT. The full variable domain, completed using reference TRBV5-6 and TRBJ2-3, is DAGVTQSPTHLIKTRGQQVTLRCSPKSGHDTVSWYQQALGQGPQFIFQYYEEEERQRGNFPDRFSGHQFPNYSSELNVNALLLGDSALYLCASSLRPRGGPTDTQYFGPGTRLTVL.

The chain links TRBV7-2 to TRBJ2-7; maybe TRBD2 (5 bases). V gave up 1 base and J gave up 7 bases, with 20 bases separating them. Germline V CDR1 and CDR2: SGHTA, FQGNSA. The CDR3 covers 16 residues. The CDR3 sequence is CASSLDGGPMSGEQYF. Here the CDR3 DNA reads TGTGCCAGCAGCTTAGATGGAGGACCCATGAGTGGGGAGCAGTACTTC.

The chain couples TRBV28 to TRBJ2-2; 9 nucleotides line up with TRBD1. After removal of 7 bases from V and 11 bases from J, the junction contained 8 bases not matched to a gene. Germline lookup yields CDR1 MDHEN and CDR2 SYDVKM. CDR3 length: 13 amino acids. Written as DNA, the CDR3 is TGTGCCAGCACTAACAGGGGGCGAGGAGAGCTGTTTTTT. Its protein product is CASTNRGRGELFF.

There are a few counts of this clone. The rearrangement uses TRBV19 and TRBJ1-1; TRBD1 aligns across 8 bases. Looked up from germline, CDR1 is LNHDA and CDR2 is SQIVND (reference sequence). The V gene end was trimmed by 7 bases and the J gene end by 4 bases; junction bases not matched to a gene: 14. The CDR3 contains 16 residues. CDR3 residues: CASIGQGKGWATEAFF. The CDR3 coding sequence is TGTGCCAGTATAGGACAGGGAAAGGGGTGGGCCACTGAAGCTTTCTTT.

The J gene is TRBJ2-1, the V gene TRBV9; the D gene is possibly TRBD2 (6 bases). This CDR3 spans 15 amino acids. Germline loops: CDR1 SGDLS, CDR2 YYNGEE. V was trimmed by 3 bases and J by 2 bases, leaving 12 bases between them. In nucleotides, the CDR3 is TGTGCCAGCAGCGCGACTAGGCAGCCCTACAATGAGCAGTTCTTC. Translating gives CASSATRQPYNEQFF.

This sequence joins TRBV28 and TRBJ1-5; TRBD1 agrees at 8 bases. Unmatched junction bases numbered 3, after V lost 8 bases and J lost 3 bases. The CDR3 has 13 residues. CDR1 and CDR2 (germline): MDHEN, SYDVKM. In DNA form, the CDR3 reads TGTGCCAGCTGGACAGGGCTCAATCAGCCCCAGCATTTT. The encoded protein is CASWTGLNQPQHF.

The J gene is TRBJ2-7, the V gene TRBV29-1, with 10 bases identical to TRBD1. This CDR3 has 12 residues. Trimming cost V 7 bases and J 8 bases; bases outside gene matches: 8. Germline V gives CDR1 SQVTM, CDR2 ANQGSEA. CDR3 sequence (DNA): TGCAGCGGCAGGGACAGGGGAGATCAGCAGTACTTC. The encoded protein is CSGRDRGDQQYF.

The genes are TRBV7-2 and TRBJ2-7, with D possibly TRBD2 on 5 matching bases. The CDR3 sequence is 14 residues long. Trimming left V 5 bases short and J 7 bases short, with 18 bases between. Germline lookup yields CDR1 SGHTA and CDR2 FQGNSA. CDR3 loop: CASSQGQWRGEQYF. The CDR3 nucleotides are TGTGCCAGCAGCCAAGGGCAGTGGCGCGGGGAGCAGTACTTC.

V is TRBV10-3 and J is TRBJ1-1, with D possibly being TRBD1 (6 bases). The CDR3 consists of 12 residues. Germline V gene sequence: CDR1 ENHRY, CDR2 SYGVKD. V lost 10 bases and J lost 3, with 12 bases in between. CDR3 amino acids: CASRQGYTEAFF. The CDR3 DNA sequence: TGTGCCAGCCGTCAGGGGTACACTGAAGCTTTCTTT.

The chain has TRBV4-2 and TRBJ1-5; D is ambiguous. Trimming took 0 bases from V and 2 from J, leaving 11 bases between them. Germline V gene lookup returns CDR1 LGHNA and CDR2 YNFKEQ. The CDR3 sequence is 16 residues long. This CDR3 is CASSQDLLTGNQPQHF. The CDR3 DNA reads TGTGCCAGCAGCCAAGATCTCTTGACTGGCAATCAGCCCCAGCATTTT.

V is TRBV11-2 and J is TRBJ2-5; 12 bases are shared with TRBD2. Trimming removed 3 bases from V and 2 bases from J; junction bases left unmatched: 4. The CDR3 length is 16 residues. Germline V gene data show CDR1 as SGHAT and CDR2 as FQNNGV. The CDR3 nucleotides are TGTGCCAGCAGCTTCGGACTAGCGGGGAGTCAAGAGACCCAGTACTTC. Residues: CASSFGLAGSQETQYF. The full variable domain, with the rest looked up from reference TRBV11-2 and TRBJ2-5, is EAGVAQSPRYKIIEKRQSVAFWCNPISGHATLYWYQQILGQGPKLLIQFQNNGVVDDSQLPKDRFSAERLKGVDSTLKIQPAKLEDSAVYLCASSFGLAGSQETQYFGPGTRLLVL.

The chain joins TRBV9 to TRBJ2-3, with D tentatively TRBD1 (6 bases). Germline lookup yields CDR1 SGDLS and CDR2 YYNGEE. This CDR3 is 12 amino acids long. V lost 8 bases, J lost 2 bases, and 9 bases lay in between. DNA for the CDR3: TGTGCCAGTGGACAGAACACAGATACGCAGTATTTT. Translating it yields CASGQNTDTQYF.

The V gene is TRBV18, the J gene TRBJ1-1, with D possibly matching TRBD1 (5 bases). This CDR3 region has 13 residues. The germline V gene encodes CDR1 KGHSH and CDR2 LQKENI. V lost 2 bases to trimming and J lost 5 bases, with 9 bases between them. CDR3 bases: TGTGCCAGCTCACCAGCGGGGCGGACTGAAGCTTTCTTT. Protein: CASSPAGRTEAFF.

The genes are TRBV6-2 or TRBV6-3 and TRBJ2-7; TRBD1 aligns across 9 bases. The CDR3 sequence is 15 residues long. Germline CDR1 is MNHEY and CDR2 is SVGEGT. The trim removed 5 bases at V and 3 bases at J, leaving 8 bases unmatched. Here the CDR3 reads CASSTGQGRDYEQYF. The CDR3 coding sequence is TGTGCCAGCAGTACAGGACAGGGGAGGGACTACGAGCAGTACTTC.